The text below deals with one T cell receptor beta chain. This sample was taken from a study of blood T cell repertoires in COVID-19. For the study at large: Italy, Spain and the United States were the sources of the convalescent and acute COVID-19 samples. PBMCs, B-cell-depleted T cells, or T cells provided the cDNA or gDNA that made up the material.

As processed by the authors: It was from reference gene primer amplification that nucleated cell counts were estimated. Sequenced by immunoSEQ multiplex PCR; TCRdb stores in-frame clones only, minus some. V, J and clone size derive from that table, while D and trimming were established from the DNA sequence. The sample shows more than 200,000 clones, 75% to 90% of them seen only once. This CDR3 region has 14 residues. Per the germline V gene, CDR1 is LNHDA and CDR2 is SQIVND (reference sequence). This receptor was identified in a man in his forties or fifties with acute or convalescent COVID-19. Sample: peripheral blood. The chain carries TRBV19 and TRBJ1-1; weak D call: TRBD1 (6 bases). CDR3 protein: CVSTRGGRNTEAFF. In DNA form, the CDR3 reads TGTGTCAGCACCCGAGGGGGTCGGAACACTGAAGCTTTCTTT.